The clone carrying this TCR beta chain was counted many times. As yet, its antigen is unknown. This sample is drawn from a study of T cells in Graves' hyperthyroidism and ophthalmopathy. About the study: Blood from the periphery was taken at initial diagnosis, before any treatment.

Amplification yielded TCR beta CDR3 regions, with RNA transcripts as the source. Carried out on the TCR CDR3, a first-round RT-PCR used the HTBI primer set. TCRdb reprocessed the multiplex PCR reads with MiXCR, giving one entry per CDR3 protein. The sample contains 550,000 to 850,000 distinct CDR3 sequences, approximately 19% of which appear only once. The CDR3 has 14 residues. Trimming cost V 1 base and J 4 bases, with 11 bases left between them. Germline V gene data show CDR1 as DFQATT and CDR2 as SNEGSKA (reference sequence). PBMCs were obtained from 9.5 to 10 ml fresh peripheral blood. Findings and caveats of the study: From stable hyperthyroidism, ophthalmopathy was set apart by a 13 V-J model.

The sequenced material came from blood. V is TRBV20-1 and J is TRBJ2-1; D perhaps matches TRBD2 (5 bases). This clonotype was sampled from a woman in her 50s with Graves' hyperthyroidism that later progressed to Graves' ophthalmopathy. The CDR3 sequence: CSARGEKGYNEQFF. The CDR3 region has the DNA TGCAGTGCTAGAGGGGAGAAAGGGTACAATGAGCAGTTCTTC.